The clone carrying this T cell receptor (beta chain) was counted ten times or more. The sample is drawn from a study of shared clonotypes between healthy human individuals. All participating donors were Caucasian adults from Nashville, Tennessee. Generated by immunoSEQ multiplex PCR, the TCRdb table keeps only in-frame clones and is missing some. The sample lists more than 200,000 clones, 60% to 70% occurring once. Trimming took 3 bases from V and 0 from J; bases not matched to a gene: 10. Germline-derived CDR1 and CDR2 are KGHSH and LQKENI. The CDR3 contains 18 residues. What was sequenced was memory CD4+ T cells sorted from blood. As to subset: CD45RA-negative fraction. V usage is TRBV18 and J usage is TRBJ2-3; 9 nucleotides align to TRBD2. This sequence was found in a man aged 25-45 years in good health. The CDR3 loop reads CASSPISASGASTDTQYF. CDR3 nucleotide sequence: TGTGCCAGCTCACCGATCTCTGCTAGCGGGGCTAGCACAGATACGCAGTATTTT.